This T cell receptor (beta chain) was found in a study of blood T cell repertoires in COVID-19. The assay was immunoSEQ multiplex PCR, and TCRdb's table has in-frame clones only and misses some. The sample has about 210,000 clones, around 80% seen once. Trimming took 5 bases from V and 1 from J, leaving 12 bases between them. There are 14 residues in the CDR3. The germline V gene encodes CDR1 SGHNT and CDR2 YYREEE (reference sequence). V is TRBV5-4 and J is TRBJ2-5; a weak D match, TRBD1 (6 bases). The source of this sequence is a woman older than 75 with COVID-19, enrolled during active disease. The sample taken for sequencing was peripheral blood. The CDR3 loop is CASRPGTLQETQYF. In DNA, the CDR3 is TGTGCCAGCAGACCTGGGACACTCCAAGAGACCCAGTACTTC.